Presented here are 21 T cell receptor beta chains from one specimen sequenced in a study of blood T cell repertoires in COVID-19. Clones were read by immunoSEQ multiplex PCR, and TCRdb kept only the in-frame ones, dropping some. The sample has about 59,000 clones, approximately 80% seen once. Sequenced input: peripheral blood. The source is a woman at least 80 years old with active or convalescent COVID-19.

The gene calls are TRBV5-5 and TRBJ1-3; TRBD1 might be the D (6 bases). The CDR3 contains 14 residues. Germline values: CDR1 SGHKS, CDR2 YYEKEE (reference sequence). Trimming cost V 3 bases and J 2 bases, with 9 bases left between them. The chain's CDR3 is CASSSWTAGNTIYF. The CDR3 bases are TGTGCCAGCAGCTCCTGGACAGCTGGAAACACCATATATTTT. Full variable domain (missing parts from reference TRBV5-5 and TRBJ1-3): DAGVTQSPTHLIKTRGQQVTLRCSPISGHKSVSWYQQVLGQGPQFIFQYYEKEERGRGNFPDRFSARQFPNYSSELNVNALLLGDSALYLCASSSWTAGNTIYFGEGSWLTVV.

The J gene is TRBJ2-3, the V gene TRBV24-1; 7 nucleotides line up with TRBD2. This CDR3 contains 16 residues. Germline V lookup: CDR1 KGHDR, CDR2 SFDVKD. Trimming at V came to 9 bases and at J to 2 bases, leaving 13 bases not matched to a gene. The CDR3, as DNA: TGTGCCACCCCCCCTCTGGCGGGGGAGAACACAGATACGCAGTATTTT. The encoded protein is CATPPLAGENTDTQYF.

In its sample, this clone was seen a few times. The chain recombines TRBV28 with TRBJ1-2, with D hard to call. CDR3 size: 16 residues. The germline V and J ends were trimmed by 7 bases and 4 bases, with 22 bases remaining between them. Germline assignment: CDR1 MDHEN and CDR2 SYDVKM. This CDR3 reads CASILPGVRVCYGYTF. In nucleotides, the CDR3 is TGTGCCAGCATCCTACCGGGAGTGCGTGTGTGCTATGGCTACACCTTC.

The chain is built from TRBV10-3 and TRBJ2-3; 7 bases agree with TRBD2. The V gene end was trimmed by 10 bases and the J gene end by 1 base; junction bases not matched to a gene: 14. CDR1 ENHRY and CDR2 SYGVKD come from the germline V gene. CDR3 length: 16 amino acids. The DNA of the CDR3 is TGTGCCACGAAAAGGGGCGGGGGATCGGGCACAGATACGCAGTATTTT. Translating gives CATKRGGGSGTDTQYF.

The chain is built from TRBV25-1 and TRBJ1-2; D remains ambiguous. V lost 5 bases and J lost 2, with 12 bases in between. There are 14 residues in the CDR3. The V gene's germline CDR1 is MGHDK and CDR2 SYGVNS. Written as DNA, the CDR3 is TGTGCCAGCAGTCGGACCGGGATCAACTATGGCTACACCTTC. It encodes CASSRTGINYGYTF.

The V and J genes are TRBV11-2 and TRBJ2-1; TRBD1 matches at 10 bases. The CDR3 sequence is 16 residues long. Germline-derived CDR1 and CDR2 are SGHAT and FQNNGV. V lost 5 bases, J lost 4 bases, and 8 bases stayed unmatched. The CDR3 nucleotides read TGTGCCAGCAGCACAGTACCGGGACAGGGGTACAATGAGCAGTTCTTC. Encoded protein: CASSTVPGQGYNEQFF.

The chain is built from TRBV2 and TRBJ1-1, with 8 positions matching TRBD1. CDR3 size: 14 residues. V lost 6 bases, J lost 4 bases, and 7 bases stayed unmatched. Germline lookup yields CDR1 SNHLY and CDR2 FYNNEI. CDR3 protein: CASRRDRSGTEAFF. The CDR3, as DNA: TGTGCCAGCAGGCGGGACAGGAGCGGCACTGAAGCTTTCTTT.

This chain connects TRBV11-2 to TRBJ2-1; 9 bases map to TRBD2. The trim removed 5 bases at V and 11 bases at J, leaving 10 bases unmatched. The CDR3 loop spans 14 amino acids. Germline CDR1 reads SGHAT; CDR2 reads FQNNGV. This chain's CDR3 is CASSPDSGGLQQFF. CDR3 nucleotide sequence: TGTGCCAGCAGCCCTGATAGCGGGGGCCTGCAGCAGTTCTTC.

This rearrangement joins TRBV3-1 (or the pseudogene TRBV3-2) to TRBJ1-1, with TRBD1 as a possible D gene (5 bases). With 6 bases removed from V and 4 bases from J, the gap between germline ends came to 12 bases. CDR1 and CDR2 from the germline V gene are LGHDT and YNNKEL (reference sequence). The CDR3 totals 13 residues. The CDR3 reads CASSRNGGTEAFF. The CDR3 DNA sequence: TGTGCCAGCAGTCGGAACGGGGGCACTGAAGCTTTCTTT.

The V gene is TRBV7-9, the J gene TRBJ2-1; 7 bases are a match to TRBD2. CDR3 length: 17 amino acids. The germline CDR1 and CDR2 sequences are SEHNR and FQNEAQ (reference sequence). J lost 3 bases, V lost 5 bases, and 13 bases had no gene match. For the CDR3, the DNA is TGTGCCAGCAGCCCCACCCGACTAGCTCCTGTCTACAATGAGCAGTTCTTC. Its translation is CASSPTRLAPVYNEQFF.

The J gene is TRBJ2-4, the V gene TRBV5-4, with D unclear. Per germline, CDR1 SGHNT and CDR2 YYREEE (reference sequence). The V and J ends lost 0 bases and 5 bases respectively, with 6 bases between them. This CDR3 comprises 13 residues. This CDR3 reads CASSLAQENIQYF. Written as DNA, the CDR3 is TGTGCCAGCAGCTTGGCCCAGGAAAACATTCAGTACTTC.

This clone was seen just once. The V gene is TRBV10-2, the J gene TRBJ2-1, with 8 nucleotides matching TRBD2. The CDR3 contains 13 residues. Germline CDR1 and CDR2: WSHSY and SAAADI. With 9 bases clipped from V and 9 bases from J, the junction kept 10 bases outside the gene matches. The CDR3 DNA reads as TGCGCCAGTTCGCAGGGACTAGTAGTTGAGCAGTTCTTC. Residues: CASSQGLVVEQFF.

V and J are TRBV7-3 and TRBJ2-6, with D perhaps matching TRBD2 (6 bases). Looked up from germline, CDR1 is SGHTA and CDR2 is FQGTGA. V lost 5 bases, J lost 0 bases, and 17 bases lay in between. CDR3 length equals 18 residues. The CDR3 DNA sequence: TGTGCCAGCAGCCCGGAGGGATTCCTCCTCTCTGGGGCCAACGTCCTGACTTTC. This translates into CASSPEGFLLSGANVLTF.

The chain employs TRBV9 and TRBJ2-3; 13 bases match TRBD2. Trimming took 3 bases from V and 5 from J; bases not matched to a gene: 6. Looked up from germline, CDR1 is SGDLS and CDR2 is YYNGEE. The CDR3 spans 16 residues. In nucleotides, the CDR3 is TGTGCCAGCAGCGGTACTAGCGGGGGGGCCGGAGATACGCAGTATTTT. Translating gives CASSGTSGGAGDTQYF.

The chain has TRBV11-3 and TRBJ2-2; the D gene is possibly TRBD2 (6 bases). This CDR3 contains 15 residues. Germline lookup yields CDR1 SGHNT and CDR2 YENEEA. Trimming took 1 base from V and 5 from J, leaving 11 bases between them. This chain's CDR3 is CASSLGGKLTGELFF. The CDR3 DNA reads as TGTGCCAGCAGCTTAGGCGGGAAATTGACCGGGGAGCTGTTTTTT.

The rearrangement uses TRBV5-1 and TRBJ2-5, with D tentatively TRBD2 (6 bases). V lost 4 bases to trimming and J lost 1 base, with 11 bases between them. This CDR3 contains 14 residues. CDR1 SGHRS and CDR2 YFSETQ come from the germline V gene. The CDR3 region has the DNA TGCGCCAGCAGCGGGGGGTTAGGCCAAGAGACCCAGTACTTC. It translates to CASSGGLGQETQYF. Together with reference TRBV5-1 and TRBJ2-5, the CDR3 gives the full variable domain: KAGVTQTPRYLIKTRGQQVTLSCSPISGHRSVSWYQQTPGQGLQFLFEYFSETQRNKGNFPGRFSGRQFSNSRSEMNVSTLELGDSALYLCASSGGLGQETQYFGPGTRLLVL.

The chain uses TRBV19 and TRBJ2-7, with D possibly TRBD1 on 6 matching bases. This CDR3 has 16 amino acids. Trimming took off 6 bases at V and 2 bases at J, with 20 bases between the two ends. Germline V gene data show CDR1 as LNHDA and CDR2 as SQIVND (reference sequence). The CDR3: CASSTLGAGVTYEQYF. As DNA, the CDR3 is TGTGCCAGTAGCACCCTGGGGGCAGGGGTCACCTACGAGCAGTACTTC.

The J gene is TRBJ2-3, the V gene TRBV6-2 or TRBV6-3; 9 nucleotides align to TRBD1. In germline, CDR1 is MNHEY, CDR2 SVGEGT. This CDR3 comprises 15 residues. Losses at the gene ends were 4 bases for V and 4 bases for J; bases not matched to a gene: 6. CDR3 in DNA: TGTGCCAGCAGTTCCGGGACAGGGCCCTCAGATACGCAGTATTTT. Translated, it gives CASSSGTGPSDTQYF.

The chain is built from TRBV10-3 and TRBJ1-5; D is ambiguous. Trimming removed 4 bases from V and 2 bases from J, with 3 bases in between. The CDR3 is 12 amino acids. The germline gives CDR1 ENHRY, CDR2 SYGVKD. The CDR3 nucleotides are TGTGCCATCAGTGCCGGCAATCAGCCCCAGCATTTT. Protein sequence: CAISAGNQPQHF.

CDR3 amino acids: CASSTPTGDFYGYTF. Here the CDR3 DNA reads TGTGCCAGCAGCACACCGACAGGGGATTTCTATGGCTACACCTTC. The chain is built from TRBV21-1 and TRBJ1-2; whether TRBD1, the table's D call, matches the DNA was not checked. TRBV21-1 has pseudogene status. The CDR3 totals 15 residues.

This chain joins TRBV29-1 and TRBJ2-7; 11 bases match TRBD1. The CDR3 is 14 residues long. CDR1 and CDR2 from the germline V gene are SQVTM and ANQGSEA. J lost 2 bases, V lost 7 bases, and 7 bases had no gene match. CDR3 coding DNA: TGCAGCGCTTCCGGACAGGGGGCGACCTACGAGCAGTACTTC. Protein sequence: CSASGQGATYEQYF.